This is a list of T cell receptor beta chains from one sample in a study of CD8+CD57+ T cells in acquired aplastic anemia. MiXCR, run by TCRdb on the reads, gives a single entry per CDR3 protein. The table lists 270,000 or so distinct CDR3 sequences, approximately 82% of them singletons. The specimen was sorted CD4+, CD8+, or CD8+CD57+ T cells (not recorded which) from PBMCs. The receptors were gathered from a human donor with aplastic anemia. Both conserved end residues are part of each CDR3. The order of the fields is V gene, clone size, J gene, CDR3 length, D gene, CDR3 protein, CDR3 DNA. A D gene is named only where the DNA matches it firmly. Some rows have no size entry. The others give once, few or many, or a class for an expanded clone.

V gene: TRBV29-1; clone size: NA; J gene: TRBJ1-5; CDR3 length: 11; D gene: NA; CDR3 protein: CSVGNPQPQHF; CDR3 DNA: TGCAGCGTCGGAAACCCTCAGCCCCAGCATTTT
V gene: TRBV7-8; clone size: NA; J gene: TRBJ1-5; CDR3 length: 14; D gene: NA; CDR3 protein: CASSVSPDGPPQPF; CDR3 DNA: TGTGCCAGCAGCGTTTCTCCAGACGGGCCACCCCAGCCCTTT
V gene: TRBV9; clone size: NA; J gene: TRBJ1-2; CDR3 length: 16; D gene: NA; CDR3 protein: CASSLGRADTETRYTF; CDR3 DNA: TGTGCCAGCAGCTTGGGACGAGCGGACACCGAAACTCGCTACACCTTC
V gene: TRBV7-9; clone size: NA; J gene: TRBJ2-3; CDR3 length: 14; D gene: NA; CDR3 protein: CASSLAGGHDTDTF; CDR3 DNA: TGTGCCAGCAGCTTAGCGGGAGGTCACGACACAGATACGTTT
V gene: TRBV15; clone size: NA; J gene: TRBJ2-7; CDR3 length: 14; D gene: NA; CDR3 protein: CATSLAGTSYEQYF; CDR3 DNA: TGTGCCACCAGCTTGGCCGGGACATCCTACGAGCAGTACTTC
V gene: TRBV9; clone size: once; J gene: TRBJ2-3; CDR3 length: 14; D gene: NA; CDR3 protein: CASSVGTARNKPYF; CDR3 DNA: TGTGCCAGCAGCGTAGGGACCGCCCGAAATAAGCCCTATTTT
V gene: TRBV20-1; clone size: NA; J gene: TRBJ2-7; CDR3 length: 15; D gene: TRBD2; CDR3 protein: CSALVWTSGIYEQYF; CDR3 DNA: TGCAGTGCCCTTGTATGGACTAGCGGAATCTACGAGCAGTACTTC
V gene: TRBV9; clone size: NA; J gene: TRBJ2-1; CDR3 length: 16; D gene: NA; CDR3 protein: CASSQGGRNGQDEQFF; CDR3 DNA: TGTGCCAGCAGCCAGGGGGGACGGAACGGACAGGATGAGCAGTTCTTC
V gene: TRBV7-9; clone size: NA; J gene: TRBJ2-3; CDR3 length: 16; D gene: TRBD2; CDR3 protein: CASSFQRSGGTDEQYF; CDR3 DNA: TGTGCCAGCAGCTTTCAAAGAAGCGGGGGCACAGATGAGCAGTATTTT
V gene: TRBV7-9; clone size: NA; J gene: TRBJ2-1; CDR3 length: 16; D gene: NA; CDR3 protein: CAGQGTRRTQYFGQFF; CDR3 DNA: NA
V gene: TRBV5-1; clone size: once; J gene: TRBJ1-2; CDR3 length: 16; D gene: NA; CDR3 protein: CASSLARGEGVYGYTF; CDR3 DNA: TGTGCCAGCAGCTTGGCGAGGGGAGAGGGCGTATATGGCTACACCTTC
V gene: TRBV20-1; clone size: NA; J gene: TRBJ2-1; CDR3 length: 15; D gene: NA; CDR3 protein: CSATGGDSCYNEQFF; CDR3 DNA: TGCAGTGCTACCGGCGGGGATAGCTGCTACAATGAGCAGTTCTTC
V gene: TRBV7-2; clone size: once; J gene: TRBJ1-1; CDR3 length: 15; D gene: NA; CDR3 protein: CASSLEGGRTTEDFF; CDR3 DNA: TGTGCCAGCAGCTTAGAGGGGGGTCGCACCACTGAAGATTTCTTT
V gene: TRBV7-2; clone size: NA; J gene: TRBJ1-2; CDR3 length: 15; D gene: NA; CDR3 protein: CASSFGTNHNSPHTF; CDR3 DNA: TGTGCCAGCAGCTTCGGGACAAACCATAATTCACCCCACACCTTC
V gene: TRBV20-1; clone size: NA; J gene: TRBJ1-6; CDR3 length: 16; D gene: NA; CDR3 protein: CSARVARETENSPLHF; CDR3 DNA: TGCAGTGCTAGAGTGGCCAGGGAAACGGAAAATTCACCCCTCCACTTT
V gene: TRBV9; clone size: few; J gene: TRBJ2-1; CDR3 length: 16; D gene: NA; CDR3 protein: CASSEGTARNQPQQFF; CDR3 DNA: TGTGCCAGCAGCGAGGGGACCGCCCGAAATCAGCCCCAGCAGTTCTTC
V gene: TRBV7-7; clone size: NA; J gene: TRBJ1-1; CDR3 length: 17; D gene: TRBD1; CDR3 protein: CASSQLGDRGSRTEAFF; CDR3 DNA: TGTGCCAGCAGTCAACTAGGGGACAGGGGATCGAGGACTGAAGCTTTCTTT
V gene: TRBV7-8; clone size: NA; J gene: TRBJ2-7; CDR3 length: 18; D gene: NA; CDR3 protein: CASSLEGGPDTQYYEQYF; CDR3 DNA: TGTGCCAGCAGCTTAGAGGGAGGACCCGATACGCAGTATTACGAGCAGTACTTC
V gene: TRBV29-1; clone size: NA; J gene: TRBJ1-1; CDR3 length: 13; D gene: NA; CDR3 protein: CSVAPPGVTEAFF; CDR3 DNA: TGCAGCGTCGCACCCCCAGGGGTCACTGAAGCTTTCTTT
V gene: TRBV2; clone size: NA; J gene: TRBJ2-3; CDR3 length: 14; D gene: TRBD2; CDR3 protein: CASRVAGSPDKQYF; CDR3 DNA: TGTGCCAGCAGGGTAGCGGGCAGTCCTGATAAGCAGTATTTT
V gene: TRBV7-3; clone size: once; J gene: TRBJ1-6; CDR3 length: 15; D gene: TRBD1; CDR3 protein: CASSLAAGQQSLFHF; CDR3 DNA: TGTGCCAGCAGCTTGGCCGCGGGACAGCAATCCCTCTTCCACTTT
V gene: TRBV5-1; clone size: once; J gene: TRBJ2-3; CDR3 length: 13; D gene: NA; CDR3 protein: CASSLVREHTQYF; CDR3 DNA: TGTGCCAGCAGCTTGGTCCGAGAACATACGCAGTATTTT
V gene: TRBV7-9; clone size: NA; J gene: TRBJ1-1; CDR3 length: 14; D gene: NA; CDR3 protein: CASSSSTVNTEAFF; CDR3 DNA: TGTGCCAGCAGCTCGTCGACGGTGAACACTGAAGCTTTCTTT
V gene: TRBV4-3; clone size: NA; J gene: TRBJ1-3; CDR3 length: 15; D gene: NA; CDR3 protein: CASSEQVSPGNTIYF; CDR3 DNA: TGCGCCAGCAGCGAACAGGTATCCCCTGGAAACACCATATATTTT
V gene: TRBV6-2/TRBV6-3; clone size: NA; J gene: TRBJ2-1; CDR3 length: 13; D gene: TRBD1; CDR3 protein: CASNTPGQGSLSF; CDR3 DNA: TGTGCCAGCAACACACCGGGACAGGGGAGTCTGTCCTTC
V gene: TRBV9; clone size: NA; J gene: TRBJ2-5; CDR3 length: 14; D gene: TRBD1; CDR3 protein: CASSVYWTGGSEHF; CDR3 DNA: TGTGCCAGCAGCGTATATTGGACAGGGGGATCCGAGCACTTC
V gene: TRBV5-1; clone size: NA; J gene: TRBJ2-6; CDR3 length: 15; D gene: NA; CDR3 protein: CASKLAGGKDNVLTF; CDR3 DNA: TGCGCCAGCAAGCTTGCCGGTGGGAAAGACAACGTCCTGACTTTC
V gene: TRBV24-1; clone size: few; J gene: TRBJ2-1; CDR3 length: 13; D gene: NA; CDR3 protein: CATSDPSVYEQFF; CDR3 DNA: TGTGCCACCAGTGATCCGAGCGTCTATGAGCAGTTCTTC
V gene: TRBV7-9; clone size: NA; J gene: TRBJ2-5; CDR3 length: 15; D gene: NA; CDR3 protein: CASSLVETGRGTQYF; CDR3 DNA: TGTGCCAGCAGCTTAGTCGAAACAGGGAGGGGGACCCAGTACTTC
V gene: TRBV24-1; clone size: NA; J gene: TRBJ2-3; CDR3 length: 13; D gene: NA; CDR3 protein: CASLAGDTGKQFF; CDR3 DNA: TGTGCCAGCTTGGCAGGGGACACCGGGAAGCAGTTTTTT
V gene: TRBV7-3; clone size: NA; J gene: TRBJ1-2; CDR3 length: 16; D gene: TRBD1; CDR3 protein: CASCRRDRGVEYGYTF; CDR3 DNA: TGTGCCAGCTGCAGACGGGACAGGGGCGTGGAATATGGCTACACCTTC
V gene: TRBV7-9; clone size: NA; J gene: TRBJ2-6; CDR3 length: 17; D gene: NA; CDR3 protein: CASTLGRIPSGANVLTF; CDR3 DNA: TGTGCCAGCACCCTAGGGAGAATCCCGTCTGGGGCCAACGTCCTGACTTTC
V gene: TRBV12-3/TRBV12-4; clone size: NA; J gene: TRBJ1-4; CDR3 length: 15; D gene: NA; CDR3 protein: CASSLGDITGEKLFF; CDR3 DNA: TGTGCCAGCAGCCTAGGGGACATCACGGGTGAAAAACTGTTTTTT
V gene: TRBV5-5; clone size: NA; J gene: TRBJ1-4; CDR3 length: 12; D gene: NA; CDR3 protein: CASSLRGEKLFF; CDR3 DNA: TGTGCCAGCAGCTTACGTGGGGAAAAACTGTTTTTT
V gene: TRBV5-1; clone size: NA; J gene: TRBJ2-3; CDR3 length: 15; D gene: NA; CDR3 protein: CASSLTPTNTDTQYF; CDR3 DNA: TGCGCCAGCAGCTTGACCCCGACCAATACAGATACGCAGTATTTT
V gene: TRBV9; clone size: NA; J gene: TRBJ1-6; CDR3 length: 16; D gene: NA; CDR3 protein: CASSPQFLATTSPLHF; CDR3 DNA: TGTGCCAGCAGCCCACAATTCCTAGCCACGACTTCACCCCTCCACTTT
V gene: TRBV7-9; clone size: NA; J gene: TRBJ2-5; CDR3 length: 15; D gene: NA; CDR3 protein: CASSLAHGTKEDQYF; CDR3 DNA: TGTGCCAGCAGCTTAGCCCACGGCACGAAGGAGGACCAGTACTTC
V gene: TRBV7-9; clone size: NA; J gene: TRBJ2-7; CDR3 length: 14; D gene: TRBD1; CDR3 protein: CASSRRTGAHKQYF; CDR3 DNA: TGTGCCAGCAGCCGCCGGACAGGGGCCCACAAACAGTACTTC
V gene: TRBV7-9; clone size: NA; J gene: TRBJ1-5; CDR3 length: 16; D gene: NA; CDR3 protein: CASSTLAGSRSHPQHF; CDR3 DNA: TGTGCCAGCAGTACCCTGGCGGGGAGCCGGAGTCATCCCCAGCATTTT
V gene: TRBV7-2; clone size: few; J gene: TRBJ2-3; CDR3 length: 14; D gene: NA; CDR3 protein: CASSLGAGRDTQYF; CDR3 DNA: TGTGCCAGCAGCTTGGGGGCAGGTCGCGATACGCAGTATTTT
V gene: TRBV20-1; clone size: many; J gene: TRBJ2-3; CDR3 length: 14; D gene: NA; CDR3 protein: CSARDVFRGDTQYF; CDR3 DNA: TGCAGTGCTAGAGATGTGTTTAGGGGGGATACGCAGTATTTT
V gene: TRBV9; clone size: once; J gene: TRBJ2-1; CDR3 length: 16; D gene: NA; CDR3 protein: CASGAAGDIEYFEQFF; CDR3 DNA: TGTGCCAGCGGCGCGGCTGGGGACATTGAGTACTTTGAGCAGTTCTTC
V gene: TRBV13; clone size: NA; J gene: TRBJ1-4; CDR3 length: 14; D gene: NA; CDR3 protein: CASRLQATNEKLFF; CDR3 DNA: TGTGCCAGCAGGCTACAGGCAACTAATGAAAAACTGTTTTTT
V gene: TRBV9; clone size: NA; J gene: TRBJ2-6; CDR3 length: 16; D gene: NA; CDR3 protein: CASGLAGNIQYFVLTF; CDR3 DNA: NA